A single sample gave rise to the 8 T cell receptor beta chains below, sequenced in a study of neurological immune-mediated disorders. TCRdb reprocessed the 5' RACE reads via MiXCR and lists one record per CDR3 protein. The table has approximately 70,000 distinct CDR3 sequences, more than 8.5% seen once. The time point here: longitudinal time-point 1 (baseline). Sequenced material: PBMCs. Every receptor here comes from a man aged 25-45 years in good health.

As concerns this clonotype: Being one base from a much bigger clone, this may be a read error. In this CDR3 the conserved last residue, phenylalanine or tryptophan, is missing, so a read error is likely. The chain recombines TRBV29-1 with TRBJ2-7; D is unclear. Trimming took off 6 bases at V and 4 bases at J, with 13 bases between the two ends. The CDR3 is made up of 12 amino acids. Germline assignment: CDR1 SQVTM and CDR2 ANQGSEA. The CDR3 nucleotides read TGCAGCGTCCATCATCCCGGATACGAGCAGTACTTA. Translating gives CSVHHPGYEQYL.

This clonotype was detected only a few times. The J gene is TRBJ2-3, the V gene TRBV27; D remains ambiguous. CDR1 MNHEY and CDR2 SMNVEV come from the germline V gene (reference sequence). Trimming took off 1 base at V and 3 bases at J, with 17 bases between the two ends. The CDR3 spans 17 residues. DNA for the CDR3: TGTGCCAGCAGTTTATGGTCCTTAGGGAAGGCGACAGATACGCAGTATTTT. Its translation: CASSLWSLGKATDTQYF.

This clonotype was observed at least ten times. In DNA, the CDR3 is TGTGCCACCGGTGGACTAGCGGGAGTTCACTACGAGCAGTACTTC. It is translated as CATGGLAGVHYEQYF. V is TRBV10-3 and J is TRBJ2-7; 13 nucleotides agree with TRBD2. Germline CDR1 reads ENHRY; CDR2 reads SYGVKD. This CDR3 is 15 amino acids long. J gave up 3 bases and V 10 bases, and 9 bases lay outside the gene matches.

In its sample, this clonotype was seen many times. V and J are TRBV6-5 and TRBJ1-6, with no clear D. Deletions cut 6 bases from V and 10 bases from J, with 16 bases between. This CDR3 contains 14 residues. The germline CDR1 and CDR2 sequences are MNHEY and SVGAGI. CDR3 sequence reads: CASSYSMERSPLHF. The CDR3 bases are TGTGCCAGCAGCTATTCCATGGAACGGTCACCCCTCCACTTT.

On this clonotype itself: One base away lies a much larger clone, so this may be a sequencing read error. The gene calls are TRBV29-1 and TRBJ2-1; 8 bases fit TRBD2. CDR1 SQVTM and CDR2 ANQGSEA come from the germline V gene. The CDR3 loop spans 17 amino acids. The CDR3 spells CSARVGLAGSIYNEQFF. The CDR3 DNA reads TGCAGTGCTAGAGTCGGACTAGCAGGGAGTATCTACAATGAGCAGTTCTTC.

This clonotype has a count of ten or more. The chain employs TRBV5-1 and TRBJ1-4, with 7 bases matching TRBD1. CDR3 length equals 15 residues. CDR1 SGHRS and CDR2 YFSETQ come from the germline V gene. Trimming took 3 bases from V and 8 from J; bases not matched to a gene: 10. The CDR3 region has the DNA TGCGCCAGCAGCTCGTACCAGGGGGGAAAAGAAAAACTGTTTTTT. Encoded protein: CASSSYQGGKEKLFF.

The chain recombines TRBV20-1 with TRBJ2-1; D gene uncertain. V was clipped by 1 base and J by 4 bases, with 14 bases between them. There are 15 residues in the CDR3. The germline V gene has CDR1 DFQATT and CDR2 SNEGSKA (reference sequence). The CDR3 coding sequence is TGCAGTGCTAGAGTCCAACGGGCTATATACAATGAGCAGTTCTTC. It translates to CSARVQRAIYNEQFF.

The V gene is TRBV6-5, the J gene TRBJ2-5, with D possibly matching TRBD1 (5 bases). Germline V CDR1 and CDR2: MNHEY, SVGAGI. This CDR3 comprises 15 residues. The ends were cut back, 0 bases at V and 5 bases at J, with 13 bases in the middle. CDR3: CASSYSGKAGETQYF. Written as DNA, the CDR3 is TGTGCCAGCAGTTACTCGGGAAAGGCAGGGGAGACCCAGTACTTC.